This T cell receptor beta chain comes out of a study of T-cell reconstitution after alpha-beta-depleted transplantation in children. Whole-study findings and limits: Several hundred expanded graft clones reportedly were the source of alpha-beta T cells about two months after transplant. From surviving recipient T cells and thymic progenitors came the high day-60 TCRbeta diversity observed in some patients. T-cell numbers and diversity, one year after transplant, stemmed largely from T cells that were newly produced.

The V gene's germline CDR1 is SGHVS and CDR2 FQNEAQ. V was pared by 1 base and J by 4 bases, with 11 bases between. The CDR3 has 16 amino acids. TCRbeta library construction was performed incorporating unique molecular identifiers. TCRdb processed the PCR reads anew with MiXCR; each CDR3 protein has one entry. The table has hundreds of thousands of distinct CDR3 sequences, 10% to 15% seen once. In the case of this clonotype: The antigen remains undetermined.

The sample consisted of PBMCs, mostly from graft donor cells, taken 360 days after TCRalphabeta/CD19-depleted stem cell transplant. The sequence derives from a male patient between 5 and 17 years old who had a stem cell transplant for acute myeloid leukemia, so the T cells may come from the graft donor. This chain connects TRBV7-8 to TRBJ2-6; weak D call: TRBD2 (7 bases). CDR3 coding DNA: TGTGCCAGCAGCTTAGAACGGGGGGCCGGGGCCAACGTCCTGACTTTC. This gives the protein CASSLERGAGANVLTF.